These T cell receptor beta chains were read from a single sample in a study of T cell changes during pregnancy in multiple sclerosis. The repertoire was sequenced with immunoSEQ multiplex PCR; TCRdb's copy has only in-frame clones and lacks some. There are 20,000 to 25,000 clones in the sample; roughly 87% occur only once, and less than 9.5% lies in the top ten. The sequencing used CD8+ T cells from peripheral blood mononuclear cells, collected after pregnancy. These TCRs come from a female donor with multiple sclerosis, enrolled in a pregnancy study. Each CDR3 is given with its conserved first and last residue. Fields, in order: J gene, clone size, D gene, V gene, CDR3 DNA, CDR3 protein. The D gene is left open where the match is weak. Where a row states a size, it is once, few, many or the class of an expanded clone; other rows omit it.

>TRBJ1-1|-|TRBD1|TRBV10-2
TGCGCCAGCAGGGGGACAGGGGACACTGAAGCTTTCTTT
CASRGTGDTEAFF
>TRBJ1-1|-|TRBD1|TRBV18
TGTGCCAGCTCGGACGACAGGGGGCTGAGCACTGAAGCTTTCTTT
CASSDDRGLSTEAFF
>TRBJ2-7|-|-|TRBV5-6
TGTGCCAGCAGCTTTCTTAGCGGCTACGAGCAGTACTTC
CASSFLSGYEQYF
>TRBJ2-7|once|-|TRBV5-1
TGCGCCAGCAGCTATGAGGGCCCACTGGACGAGCAGTACTTC
CASSYEGPLDEQYF
>TRBJ2-7|-|-|TRBV7-9
TGTGCCAGCACATCGCACGAGCAGTACTTC
CASTSHEQYF
>TRBJ1-2|few|TRBD1|TRBV5-4
TGTGCCAGCAGCCCACAGACAGGGGCGATCTATGGCTACACCTTC
CASSPQTGAIYGYTF
>TRBJ2-7|-|TRBD2|TRBV2
TGTGCCAGCACCGGACTAGCGGGAACCTACGAGCAGTACTTC
CASTGLAGTYEQYF
>TRBJ1-4|-|-|TRBV19
TGTGCCAGTAGCTTGGTTGGAGGGGCAGATGAAAAACTGTTTTTT
CASSLVGGADEKLFF
>TRBJ2-1|-|-|TRBV6-4
TGTGCCAGCAGTGACTTGACTGCGGCGGGACCGTCAGGGGAGCAGTTCTTC
CASSDLTAAGPSGEQFF
>TRBJ1-1|-|-|TRBV27
TGTGCCAGCAGTTTAGCCCAGGGTGGGTACACTGAAGCTTTCTTT
CASSLAQGGYTEAFF
>TRBJ2-3|-|-|TRBV27
TGTGCCAGCAGCCCAAGTTGGGGGGAAGAAGTTGATACGCAGTATTTT
CASSPSWGEEVDTQYF
>TRBJ2-7|-|TRBD1|TRBV5-1
TGCGCCAGCAGCTCTCTACAGGGGTTATCCTACGAGCAGTACTTC
CASSSLQGLSYEQYF
>TRBJ1-2|-|-|TRBV6-1
TGTGCCAGCAGAGGATTCGGGTTAGCTGGCTACACCTTC
CASRGFGLAGYTF
>TRBJ2-3|-|TRBD2|TRBV5-8
TGTGCCAGCAGCCGGGGACTAGCGGACACAGATACGCAGTATTTT
CASSRGLADTDTQYF
>TRBJ2-2|-|TRBD2|TRBV9
TGTGCCAGCAGCGTCATAGGTAGCGGGACCGGGGAGCTGTTTTTT
CASSVIGSGTGELFF
>TRBJ2-1|-|-|TRBV7-2
TGTGCCAGCAGCTTCGGGAGGCCTCACAGGGGGAATGAGCAGTTCTTC
CASSFGRPHRGNEQFF